This T cell receptor (beta chain) was obtained from a study of cytomegalovirus exposure and HLA in healthy donors. Background on the study: When 350 to 400 donors were genotyped, 81% of them were found to fall in the Caucasian-associated ancestry cluster.

This clone was seen a handful of times. Its target is not known. Study observations and caveats: The later analysis indicated that the majority of CMV-associated TCR beta chains appeared HLA-restricted. Rarity held for most TCR sequences, but there were some public TCRs that occurred in many donors.

The V end was cut by 6 bases, the J end by 1 base, with 19 bases between. The CDR3 is 17 residues long. Per germline, CDR1 SGHDT and CDR2 YYEEEE. Researchers ran the PCR with 60 Vbeta and 13 Jbeta primers. The assay was immunoSEQ multiplex PCR, and TCRdb's table has in-frame clones only and misses some. The profile shows around 100,000 clones, around 9.1% of them singletons. The sample comprised PBMCs. This TCR was recovered from a man aged 40-49 years in good health and CMV-seropositive. V is TRBV5-6 and J is TRBJ2-2; D is perhaps TRBD2 (6 bases). The CDR3 region has the DNA TGTGCCAGCAACGTCAACCCCGGGACTCTGAACACCGGGGAGCTGTTTTTT. This translates into CASNVNPGTLNTGELFF.